These T cell receptor beta chains were read from a single sample in a study of beta chain features in type 1 diabetes. Sequencing used immunoSEQ multiplex PCR; TCRdb keeps in-frame clones, though not all of them. Counted here are around 710,000 clones, approximately 13% occurring once; the ten biggest clones make up 0.095% to 0.15%. Sequenced input: naive CD4+ T cells from blood. These TCRs come from a man aged 30-40 years with type 1 diabetes. Each CDR3 is given with its conserved first and last residue. D genes are given only for firm matches. Expanded clones get a size class; other rows say once, few or many, or leave the size out.

NA	NA	TRBJ1-2	TRBV21-1	TGTGCCAGCAGCAAAGGGCAGGGCCTCTATGGCTACACCTTC	CASSKGQGLYGYTF
few	NA	TRBJ2-3	TRBV7-3	TGTGCCAGCAGCTCCTCGCCGGGGGATGCGCAGTATTTT	CASSSSPGDAQYF
NA	NA	TRBJ1-1	TRBV29-1	TGCAGCGTAGTCATGGGTGGCACTGAAGCTTTCTTT	CSVVMGGTEAFF
few	NA	TRBJ1-2	TRBV7-9	TGTGCCAGCAGCTTAGGGCCCTACCGAGAGGACTATGGCTACACCTTC	CASSLGPYREDYGYTF
few	NA	TRBJ2-5	TRBV6-1	TGTGCCAGCAGCATACAGGGATCCCAAGAGACCCAGTACTTC	CASSIQGSQETQYF
NA	TRBD2	TRBJ2-3	TRBV5-4	TGTGCCAGCAGGACGGGACTAGCGTTGACAGATACGCAGTATTTT	CASRTGLALTDTQYF
NA	NA	TRBJ1-6	TRBV30	TGTGCCTGGAGTTCGATTGGGGGCGCTTTTCATAATTCACCCCTCCACTTT	CAWSSIGGAFHNSPLHF
few	TRBD1	TRBJ1-2	TRBV5-4	TGTGCCAGCAGCAATCGTGTCGGGACAGGGGGTGGCTACACCTTC	CASSNRVGTGGGYTF
few	NA	TRBJ1-4	TRBV6-5	TGTGCCAACCCTGACGGTGCAACTAATGAAAAACTGTTTTTT	CANPDGATNEKLFF
NA	NA	TRBJ1-2	TRBV4-1	TGCGCCAGCAGCCAAGCAGCGGCCGACTACTATGGCTACACCTTC	CASSQAAADYYGYTF
NA	TRBD1	TRBJ2-1	TRBV28	TGTGCCAGCAGACCACCCGGGACAGTCTTGCCTAACAATGAGCAGTTCTTC	CASRPPGTVLPNNEQFF
NA	TRBD1	TRBJ1-2	TRBV18	TGTGCCAGCTCACGCTACTCCGGGACAGGGTCGGTTGTCGCGGGCTACACCTTC	CASSRYSGTGSVVAGYTF
NA	NA	TRBJ2-5	TRBV7-9	TGTGCCAGCAGCTTTGGGCAGCAAGAGACCCAGTACTTC	CASSFGQQETQYF
few	NA	TRBJ2-7	TRBV7-2	TGTGCCAGCTCCACTCAGGGTGGAAGCTCCTACGAGCAGTACTTC	CASSTQGGSSYEQYF